The 30 T cell receptor beta chains below all came from one sample that was sequenced in a study of neurological immune-mediated disorders. TCRdb redid the calling of the 5' RACE reads with MiXCR, one entry per CDR3 protein. The table has more than 15,000 distinct CDR3 sequences, about 14% seen once. The source material was CD4+ T cells from blood. These receptors originate from a woman aged 55-70 years with HTLV-1-associated myelopathy (HAM/TSP).

Many counts were recorded for this clonotype. The chain employs TRBV20-1 and TRBJ2-7; TRBD2 agrees at 10 bases. J was trimmed by 3 bases and V by 6 bases; bases with no gene match: 8. CDR1 DFQATT and CDR2 SNEGSKA come from the germline V gene (reference sequence). This CDR3 has 14 amino acids. The CDR3 is CSARTSGLLYEQYF. In nucleotides, the CDR3 is TGCAGTGCAAGGACTAGCGGACTCCTCTACGAGCAGTACTTC.

This clonotype is medium-sized (0.01 to 0.1%). The J gene is TRBJ1-1, the V gene TRBV12-3 or TRBV12-4; a possible D gene is TRBD1 (6 bases). The V gene lost 7 bases and the J gene lost 4 bases, with 16 bases spanning the gap. CDR3 length: 14 amino acids. Written as DNA, the CDR3 is TGTGCCAGCATTCTTGGGGGGGCGGGCACTGAAGCTTTCTTT. Protein product: CASILGGAGTEAFF.

This clonotype was observed at least ten times. V gene TRBV3-1 combines with J gene TRBJ1-1, with 8 bases that match TRBD1. The V gene's germline CDR1 is LGHDT and CDR2 YNNKEL (reference sequence). CDR3 size: 15 residues. With 1 base clipped from V and 3 bases from J, the junction kept 4 bases outside the gene matches. The CDR3 DNA reads TGTGCCAGCAGCCAAGGAGACAGGGGATACACTGAAGCTTTCTTT. Translated, it gives CASSQGDRGYTEAFF.

This clonotype has at least ten counts. The rearrangement links TRBV20-1 to TRBJ1-5; no definite D call. CDR3 length equals 15 residues. Germline assignment: CDR1 DFQATT and CDR2 SNEGSKA (reference sequence). The ends were cut back, 3 bases at V and 2 bases at J, with 14 bases in the middle. This CDR3 is CSASREALGNQPQHF. CDR3 coding DNA: TGCAGTGCTAGTAGGGAGGCGCTCGGCAATCAGCCCCAGCATTTT.

Comment on this clonotype: It may be a read error: a sequence one base away is much more abundant. This sequence joins TRBV7-2 and TRBJ2-2; TRBD1 is a possible D gene (6 bases). Germline-derived CDR1 and CDR2 are SGHTA and FQGNSA. This CDR3 is built from 15 residues. Trimming took 5 bases from V and 4 from J, leaving 14 bases between them. CDR3 amino acids: CASSRDIHSTGELFF. CDR3 DNA sequence: TGTGCCAGCAGCCGGGACATACACAGCACCGGGGAGCTGTTTTTT.

This clonotype turned up a few times. This sequence joins TRBV19 and TRBJ2-2, with TRBD2 matching over 13 bases. Germline V gene sequence: CDR1 LNHDA, CDR2 SQIVND (reference sequence). CDR3 size: 17 residues. The J segment lost 1 base and the V segment lost 6 bases, leaving 5 bases of the junction unmatched. The CDR3 DNA sequence: TGTGCCAGTAGACTAGCGGGGGGGCCTCGGAACACCGGGGAGCTGTTTTTT. It translates to CASRLAGGPRNTGELFF.

This clonotype appeared many times. The CDR3 loop is CASRRQGAPYEQYF. CDR3 in DNA: TGTGCCAGCAGAAGACAGGGGGCCCCCTACGAGCAGTACTTC. This chain links TRBV6-2 or TRBV6-3 with TRBJ2-7; 10 bases align to TRBD1. This CDR3 contains 14 residues. V shed 6 bases, J shed 2 bases, and the junction held 4 bases outside the gene matches. Germline CDR1 and CDR2: MNHEY and SVGEGT.

Ten or more counts support this clonotype. The chain combines TRBV4-1 with TRBJ2-1; TRBD1 matches at 8 bases. Losses at the gene ends were 4 bases for V and 7 bases for J; bases not matched to a gene: 9. The CDR3 covers 15 residues. Germline CDR1 is MGHRA and CDR2 is YSYEKL. CDR3 sequence reads: CASSPDRGVWNEQFF. As DNA, the CDR3 is TGCGCCAGCAGCCCCGACAGGGGTGTTTGGAATGAGCAGTTCTTC.

This clonotype was counted many times. This chain joins TRBV5-1 and TRBJ2-1; the D gene could be TRBD1 or TRBD2 (6 bases each). The CDR3 is 21 residues long. Germline V gene sequence: CDR1 SGHRS, CDR2 YFSETQ. V shed 1 base and J shed 0 bases, with 26 bases lying between them. The CDR3 DNA follows: TGCGCCAGCAGCTTGAGTCTGTGGGCTAGGGGGGTGAGAGGCTCCTACAATGAGCAGTTCTTC. Its translation: CASSLSLWARGVRGSYNEQFF.

This clonotype has a count of ten or more. The chain uses TRBV20-1 and TRBJ1-2; 9 bases line up with TRBD1. The CDR3 is 14 residues long. Trimming took 3 bases from V and 6 from J; bases not matched to a gene: 8. CDR1 is DFQATT and CDR2 is SNEGSKA in the germline V gene (reference sequence). The CDR3 sequence is CSASGQGFSDGYTF. As DNA, the CDR3 is TGCAGTGCTAGTGGACAGGGGTTTAGCGATGGCTACACCTTC.

This clonotype was recorded at least ten times. The rearrangement joins TRBV11-3 to TRBJ1-4; 7 positions match TRBD1. CDR3 length equals 17 residues. Per germline, CDR1 SGHNT and CDR2 YENEEA. J gave up 2 bases and V 3 bases, and 9 bases lay outside the gene matches. CDR3 coding DNA: TGTGCCAGCAGCTTCCGACAGGGACAAAGGACTAATGAAAAACTGTTTTTT. Protein: CASSFRQGQRTNEKLFF. The complete variable domain, with remaining parts taken from reference TRBV11-3 and TRBJ1-4, reads EAGVVQSPRYKIIEKKQPVAFWCNPISGHNTLYWYLQNLGQGPELLIRYENEEAVDDSQLPKDRFSAERLKGVDSTLKIQPAELGDSAVYLCASSFRQGQRTNEKLFFGSGTQLSVL.

This clonotype was counted ten times or more. CDR3 protein: CASSSRDRQNQPQHF. DNA for the CDR3: TGTGCCAGCAGCTCCCGGGACAGACAAAATCAGCCCCAGCATTTT. The chain combines TRBV7-2 with TRBJ1-5; 7 bases map to TRBD1. The CDR3 has 15 residues. The V gene end was trimmed by 4 bases and the J gene end by 4 bases; junction bases not matched to a gene: 7. Germline-derived CDR1 and CDR2 are SGHTA and FQGNSA. Based on the CDR3 plus reference TRBV7-2 and TRBJ1-5, the full variable domain is GAGVSQSPSNKVTEKGKDVELRCDPISGHTALYWYRQSLGQGLEFLIYFQGNSAPDKSGLPSDRFSAERTGGSVSTLTIQRTQQEDSAVYLCASSSRDRQNQPQHFGDGTRLSIL.

This clonotype was seen repeatedly, ten times or more. The V and J genes are TRBV24-1 and TRBJ1-5; D perhaps matches TRBD1 (6 bases). Trimming took off 9 bases at V and 6 bases at J, with 17 bases between the two ends. Germline values: CDR1 KGHDR, CDR2 SFDVKD. This CDR3 contains 14 residues. Written as DNA, the CDR3 is TGTGCCACCGGGGGGGCTGCCAGCGGTCAGCCCCAGCATTTT. Amino acids: CATGGAASGQPQHF.

Points on this clonotype: Because the CDR3's place on the DNA is in doubt, the DNA is left out and the CDR3 is given as listed by TCRdb. V and J are TRBV7-2 and TRBJ2-2; TRBD1, the table's D call, lacks a check against the DNA. The CDR3 adds up to 21 amino acids, both ends counted. The V gene's germline CDR1 is SGHTA and CDR2 FQGNSA. The chain's CDR3 is CASSFYICSAPHRGLGGELFF.

The chain is built from TRBV20-1 and TRBJ2-7; TRBD2 matches at 10 bases. Germline lookup yields CDR1 DFQATT and CDR2 SNEGSKA (reference sequence). The trim removed 0 bases at V and 3 bases at J, leaving 8 bases unmatched. CDR3 size: 16 residues. The CDR3 spells CSARDLQRGGIYEQYF. CDR3 sequence (DNA): TGCAGTGCTAGAGATCTCCAGCGGGGGGGGATCTACGAGCAGTACTTC.

This clonotype occurred many times. The rearrangement links TRBV29-1 to TRBJ1-1; 11 bases map to TRBD1. Germline V gene sequence: CDR1 SQVTM, CDR2 ANQGSEA. This CDR3 spans 15 amino acids. The V and J ends lost 1 base and 5 bases, in that order; junction bases with no gene match: 6. The CDR3 DNA reads as TGCAGCGTTGAAGGGACAGGGGGCGGGGGGACTGAAGCTTTCTTT. Translating gives CSVEGTGGGGTEAFF.

This clonotype was seen many times. The rearrangement joins TRBV12-3 or TRBV12-4 to TRBJ1-1; 9 bases line up with TRBD1. V shed 8 bases, J shed 1 base, and the junction held 8 bases outside the gene matches. The CDR3 runs 15 residues. In nucleotides, the CDR3 is TGTGCCAGCTCGGACTGGGACAGGGAGAACACTGAAGCTTTCTTT. Its translation: CASSDWDRENTEAFF.

Many counts were recorded for this clonotype. The chain couples TRBV4-2 to TRBJ1-6, with 7 bases aligning to TRBD1. This CDR3 has 14 amino acids. V lost 4 bases, J lost 7 bases, and 4 bases stayed unmatched. The germline V gene has CDR1 LGHNA and CDR2 YNFKEQ. CDR3 in DNA: TGTGCCAGCAGCCCCCTGACAGGGAATTCACCCCTCCACTTT. Protein: CASSPLTGNSPLHF.

This clonotype was observed many times. V and J are TRBV12-3 or TRBV12-4 and TRBJ1-5; 7 nucleotides align to TRBD1. The CDR3 spans 15 residues. Unmatched junction bases numbered 8, after V lost 5 bases and J lost 4 bases. The CDR3 region is CASSLGDRVNQPQHF. The DNA for the CDR3 is TGTGCCAGCAGTCTTGGGGACAGAGTAAATCAGCCCCAGCATTTT.

This clonotype has ten or more counts. J is TRBJ1-6 and V is TRBV14; D is unclear. The CDR3 consists of 19 residues. Germline V gene lookup returns CDR1 SGHDN and CDR2 FVKESK. V lost 0 bases to trimming and J lost 1 base, with 16 bases between them. The CDR3 DNA follows: TGTGCCAGCAGCCAAGATGCGGGATACGGGAAATCCTATAATTCACCCCTCCACTTT. Amino acids: CASSQDAGYGKSYNSPLHF.

This clonotype was seen more than once but under ten times. The DNA is left out, because the CDR3 cannot be placed on it with certainty; the CDR3 is given as TCRdb lists it. The chain couples TRBV7-2 to TRBJ1-3. In germline, CDR1 is SGHTA, CDR2 FQGNSA. Including both end residues, the CDR3 is 24 amino acids long. The chain's CDR3 is CASSFYICSARDSAVGTSGNTIYF.

V usage is TRBV4-3 and J usage is TRBJ2-1, with 7 bases that match TRBD1. The J segment lost 9 bases and the V segment lost 2 bases, leaving 13 bases of the junction unmatched. The germline CDR1 and CDR2 sequences are LGHNA and YSLEER. This CDR3 spans 16 amino acids. The CDR3 nucleotides are TGCGCCAGCAGCCAACGAGAGCCCCCGTACAGGGGTGAGCAGTTCTTC. This translates into CASSQREPPYRGEQFF.

This clonotype has a count of ten or more. The V gene is TRBV5-1, the J gene TRBJ1-5; TRBD1 matches 8 bases. Trimming removed 0 bases from V and 2 bases from J; junction bases left unmatched: 1. The germline gives CDR1 SGHRS, CDR2 YFSETQ. The CDR3 has 15 residues. DNA of the CDR3: TGCGCCAGCAGCTTGGAGACAGGGGGCAATCAGCCCCAGCATTTT. This sequence encodes CASSLETGGNQPQHF.

This clonotype was found a few times. CDR3 amino acids: CASRGQKNTEAFF. The CDR3 bases are TGCGCCAGCAGGGGACAGAAGAACACTGAAGCTTTCTTT. This chain joins TRBV10-2 and TRBJ1-1; 7 positions match TRBD1. The J segment lost 1 base and the V segment lost 6 bases, leaving 2 bases of the junction unmatched. The CDR3 spans 13 residues. Germline V CDR1 and CDR2: WSHSY, SAAADI.

Many counts were recorded for this clonotype. The rearrangement uses TRBV6-5 and TRBJ2-7; D possibly uses TRBD1 or TRBD2 (6 bases each). Germline CDR1 MNHEY, CDR2 SVGAGI. V lost 6 bases and J 4 bases, leaving 19 bases between the germline ends. The CDR3 loop spans 15 amino acids. CDR3 region: CASSNPVEGEYEQYF. The CDR3 DNA reads TGTGCCAGCAGCAACCCGGTGGAGGGGGAATACGAGCAGTACTTC.

This clonotype appeared many times. This chain uses TRBV3-1 with TRBJ2-5; TRBD1 agrees at 10 bases. The CDR3 length is 15 residues. Germline V CDR1 and CDR2: LGHDT, YNNKEL (reference sequence). Unmatched junction bases numbered 7, after V lost 4 bases and J lost 5 bases. The CDR3 DNA reads TGTGCCAGCAGCCCCGGACAGGGGGTGTTTGAGACCCAGTACTTC. It codes for CASSPGQGVFETQYF.

This clonotype was counted at least ten times. V gene TRBV6-5 combines with J gene TRBJ1-2, with D hard to call. Germline values: CDR1 MNHEY, CDR2 SVGAGI. V was pared by 2 bases and J by 3 bases, with 7 bases between. The CDR3 runs to 13 residues. The CDR3 DNA reads as TGTGCCAGCAGTTACGAACAGTACTATGGCTACACCTTC. Translation gives CASSYEQYYGYTF.

This clonotype was found many times. The chain couples TRBV5-1 to TRBJ1-1; 8 bases align to TRBD1. The CDR3 spans 15 residues. CDR1 and CDR2 (germline): SGHRS, YFSETQ. Losses at the gene ends were 5 bases for V and 5 bases for J; bases not matched to a gene: 11. CDR3 sequence reads: CASRLIGQGGTEAFF. The DNA of the CDR3 is TGCGCCAGCAGACTGATCGGACAGGGCGGGACTGAAGCTTTCTTT.

This clonotype was picked up many times. The rearrangement links TRBV5-1 to TRBJ1-1; no firm D call. The ends were cut back, 0 bases at V and 0 bases at J, with 12 bases in the middle. From germline, CDR1 is SGHRS and CDR2 YFSETQ. The CDR3 spans 16 residues. CDR3 DNA sequence: TGCGCCAGCAGCTTGGGGGTTCGTAGCATGAACACTGAAGCTTTCTTT. It specifies CASSLGVRSMNTEAFF.

This clonotype was counted ten times or more. The chain combines TRBV7-8 with TRBJ1-5, with TRBD1 identical over 9 bases. CDR3 length: 16 amino acids. V dropped 5 bases and J dropped 7; count of bases not matched to a gene: 12. Looked up from germline, CDR1 is SGHVS and CDR2 is FQNEAQ. DNA of the CDR3: TGTGCCAGCAGCCCAGGGACAGGGCGGGAGGAGCAGCCCCAGCATTTT. Translated: CASSPGTGREEQPQHF.